The TCR beta chain under discussion was sequenced for a study of PD-1 blockade in classical Hodgkin lymphoma. As for this clone: Its antigen is currently unknown.

Time point here: cycle 4 day 1 (C4D1), after five to seven weeks of nivolumab. Each of the patients experienced relapse following autologous stem cell transplantation, and their brentuximab vedotin exposure differed. Whole-study results and caveats: CD4+ TCR diversity, unlike CD8+, rose significantly by C4D1.

TCRdb's copy holds only in-frame clones and misses some; the assay was immunoSEQ multiplex PCR. The repertoire holds around 90,000 clones, with approximately 78% as singletons. The CDR3 totals 15 residues. V was pared by 3 bases and J by 0 bases, with 9 bases between. Germline V lookup: CDR1 SEHNR, CDR2 FQNEAQ (reference sequence). The V gene is TRBV7-9, the J gene TRBJ2-1, with D perhaps TRBD2 (6 bases). The receptor was derived from a human donor with classical Hodgkin lymphoma. The source material was peripheral blood mononuclear cells (PBMCs), sampled before the fourth cycle of nivolumab. The CDR3 coding sequence is TGTGCCAGCAGCTTCGGCGGGAACTCCTACAATGAGCAGTTCTTC. Translation gives CASSFGGNSYNEQFF. The entire variable domain, with the rest obtained from reference TRBV7-9 and TRBJ2-1, is as follows: DTGVSQNPRHKITKRGQNVTFRCDPISEHNRLYWYRQTLGQGPEFLTYFQNEAQLEKSRLLSDRFSAERPKGSFSTLEIQRTEQGDSAMYLCASSFGGNSYNEQFFGPGTRLTVL.